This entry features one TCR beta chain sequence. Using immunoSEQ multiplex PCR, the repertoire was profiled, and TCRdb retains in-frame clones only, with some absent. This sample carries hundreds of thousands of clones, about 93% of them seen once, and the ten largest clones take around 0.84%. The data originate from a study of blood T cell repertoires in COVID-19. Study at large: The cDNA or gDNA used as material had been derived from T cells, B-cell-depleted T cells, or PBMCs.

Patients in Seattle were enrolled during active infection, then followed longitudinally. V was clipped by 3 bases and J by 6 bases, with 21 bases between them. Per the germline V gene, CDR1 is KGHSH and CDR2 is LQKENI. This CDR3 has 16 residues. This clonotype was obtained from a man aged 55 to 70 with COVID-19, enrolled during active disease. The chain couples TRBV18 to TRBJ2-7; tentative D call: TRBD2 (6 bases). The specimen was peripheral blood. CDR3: CASSPGDLRSLGEQYF. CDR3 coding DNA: TGTGCCAGCTCACCGGGGGACTTGCGTTCACTCGGCGAGCAGTACTTC.